These 2 T cell receptor beta chains were sequenced from one sample in a study of T cells in Graves' hyperthyroidism and ophthalmopathy. The TCR beta CDR3 regions underwent amplification using RNA transcripts as the source. The primer set for the first-round RT-PCR of the TCR CDR3 was HTBI. Each CDR3 protein is one row after TCRdb ran MiXCR on the multiplex PCR reads. Of approximately 330,000 distinct CDR3 sequences in the sample, around a fifth were seen once. Input material: blood. Receptors were obtained from a woman aged 45 to 65 with Graves' hyperthyroidism.

The V gene is TRBV30, the J gene TRBJ2-3; the D is unclear. The CDR3 contains 13 residues. Trimming pared 2 bases from V and 0 bases from J, leaving 6 bases between. Germline assignment: CDR1 GTSNPN and CDR2 SVGIG (reference sequence). CDR3 nucleotide sequence: TGTGCCTGGAGTTGGGAAAGCACAGATACGCAGTATTTT. Protein: CAWSWESTDTQYF.

The chain carries TRBV6-2 or TRBV6-3 and TRBJ1-5; D not resolved. Germline CDR1 reads MNHEY; CDR2 reads SVGEGT. CDR3 length: 12 residues. Deletions cut 1 base from V and 8 bases from J, with 6 bases between. Here the CDR3 reads CASSYYSEPQHF. The CDR3 nucleotides read TGTGCCAGCAGTTACTACTCGGAGCCCCAGCATTTT.